The text below deals with one T cell receptor (beta chain). This sample is part of a study of OX40 agonist ivuxolimab in advanced cancers. Study summary: Hepatocellular carcinoma, melanoma, renal cell or head and neck cancer affected the dose-escalation patients.

Assay: immunoSEQ multiplex PCR; the TCRdb copy retains only in-frame clones and omits some. The table lists under 80,000 clones, 80% to 95% of them singletons. Enrollment shut out patients with autoimmune disease history or systemic immunosuppression. Germline lookup yields CDR1 SGHRS and CDR2 YFSETQ. J was trimmed by 0 bases and V by 4 bases; bases with no gene match: 3. The CDR3 consists of 14 residues. Sequenced here: CD4+ or CD8+ T cells sorted from blood, sampled in a trial of the OX40 agonist ivuxolimab. This chain links TRBV5-1 with TRBJ2-7; 8 bases fit TRBD1. The origin of this receptor is an adult with an advanced solid tumor such as melanoma, head and neck, liver or kidney cancer. DNA of the CDR3: TGCGCCAGCAGCAAGGACAGGGCCTCCTACGAGCAGTACTTC. Translated: CASSKDRASYEQYF.